Below, one TCR beta chain is given with its context. TCRdb re-analysed the 5' RACE reads in MiXCR, keeping a single row per CDR3 protein. The repertoire holds 250,000 or so distinct CDR3 sequences, with about 3.5% as singletons. This entry is derived from a study of T cells after yellow fever vaccination. The ends lost 0 bases at V and 8 bases at J; junction bases unmatched: 5. Germline V lookup: CDR1 SGHNT, CDR2 YYREEE (reference sequence). This CDR3 contains 15 residues. The receptor was isolated from a man in his late teens or twenties who received the YFV17D yellow fever vaccine. V is TRBV5-4 and J is TRBJ1-4, with 9 nucleotides matching TRBD1. Source: PBMCs, taken 15 days after the yellow fever booster vaccination. CDR3 in amino acids: CASSLDRGLSEKLFF. Here the CDR3 DNA reads TGTGCCAGCAGCTTGGACAGGGGGCTTTCGGAAAAACTGTTTTTT.